The clone carrying this TCR beta chain has just a few counts. The data belong to a study of blood T cell repertoires in COVID-19. The overall study: Researchers got acute and convalescent COVID-19 samples from the United States, Italy and Spain. Sample material is recorded as cDNA or gDNA derived from T cells, B-cell-depleted T cells, or PBMCs.

This CDR3 has 15 amino acids. With 5 bases clipped from V and 5 bases from J, the junction kept 8 bases outside the gene matches. CDR1 and CDR2 from the germline V gene are MNHNY and SVGAGI (reference sequence). Per the authors' pipeline: Amplification with reference gene primers provided the estimates of nucleated cell counts. Clones were sequenced by immunoSEQ multiplex PCR, and TCRdb holds only the in-frame ones, with some missing. V and J calls and clone size are as listed in that table; D and trimming were resolved from the DNA. The sample comprises about 210,000 clones, about 78% of which are singletons, and over 7% rests with the top ten.

The specimen was peripheral blood. The chain links TRBV6-6 to TRBJ1-2; TRBD1 aligns across 10 bases. This sequence was found in a woman aged 70-85 years with acute or convalescent COVID-19. In DNA, the CDR3 is TGTGCCAGCAGTGCAGACCGGGACAGGGGATATGGCTACACCTTC. Residues: CASSADRDRGYGYTF.